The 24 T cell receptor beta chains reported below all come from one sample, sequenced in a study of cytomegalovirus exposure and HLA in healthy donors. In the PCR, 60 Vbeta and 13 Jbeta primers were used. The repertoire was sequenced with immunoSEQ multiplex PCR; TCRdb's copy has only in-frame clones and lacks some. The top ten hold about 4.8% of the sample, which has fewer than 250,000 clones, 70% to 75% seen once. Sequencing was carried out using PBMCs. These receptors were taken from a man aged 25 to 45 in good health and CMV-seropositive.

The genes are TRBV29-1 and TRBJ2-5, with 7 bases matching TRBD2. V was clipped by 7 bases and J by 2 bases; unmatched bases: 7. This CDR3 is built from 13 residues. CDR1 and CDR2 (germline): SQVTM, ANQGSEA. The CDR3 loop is CSALRDYQETQYF. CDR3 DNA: TGCAGCGCCCTTAGGGACTATCAAGAGACCCAGTACTTC.

CDR3 sequence (DNA): TGCGCCAGCAGCCAAGGGACTAGCGCATACGAGCAGTACTTC. This gives the protein CASSQGTSAYEQYF. The chain is built from TRBV4-1 and TRBJ2-7; 9 nucleotides line up with TRBD2. Germline CDR1 reads MGHRA; CDR2 reads YSYEKL. This CDR3 region has 14 residues. Trimming removed 1 base from V and 4 bases from J; junction bases left unmatched: 2.

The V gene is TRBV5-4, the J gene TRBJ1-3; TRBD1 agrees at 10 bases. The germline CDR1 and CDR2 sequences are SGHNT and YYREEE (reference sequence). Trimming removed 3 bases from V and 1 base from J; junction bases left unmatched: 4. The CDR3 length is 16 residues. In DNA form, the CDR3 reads TGTGCCAGCAGCTGGGGACAGGGGAATTCTGGAAACACCATATATTTT. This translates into CASSWGQGNSGNTIYF.

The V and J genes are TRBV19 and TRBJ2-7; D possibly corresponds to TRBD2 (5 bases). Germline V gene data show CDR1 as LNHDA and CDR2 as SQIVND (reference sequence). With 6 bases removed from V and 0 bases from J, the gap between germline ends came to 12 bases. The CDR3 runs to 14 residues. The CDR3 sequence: CASSMEVSSYEQYF. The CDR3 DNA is TGTGCCAGTAGCATGGAGGTTAGCTCCTACGAGCAGTACTTC.

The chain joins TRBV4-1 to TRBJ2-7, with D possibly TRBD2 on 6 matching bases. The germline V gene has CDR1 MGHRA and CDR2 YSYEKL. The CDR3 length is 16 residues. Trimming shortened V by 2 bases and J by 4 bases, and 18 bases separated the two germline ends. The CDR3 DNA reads TGCGCCAGCAGCCAAACTCTGGGGGGAGCAGCTTACGAGCAGTACTTC. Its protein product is CASSQTLGGAAYEQYF.

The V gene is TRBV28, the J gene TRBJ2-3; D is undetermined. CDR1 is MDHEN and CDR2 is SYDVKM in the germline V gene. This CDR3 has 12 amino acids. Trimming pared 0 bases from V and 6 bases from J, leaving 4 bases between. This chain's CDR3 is CASSLWADTQYF. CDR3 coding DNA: TGTGCCAGCAGTTTATGGGCCGATACGCAGTATTTT.

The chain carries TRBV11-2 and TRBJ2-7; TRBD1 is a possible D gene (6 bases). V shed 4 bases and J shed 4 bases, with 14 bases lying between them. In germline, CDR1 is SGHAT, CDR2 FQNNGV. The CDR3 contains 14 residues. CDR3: CASSSTGEHYEQYF. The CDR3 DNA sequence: TGTGCCAGCAGCTCGACAGGCGAACATTACGAGCAGTACTTC.

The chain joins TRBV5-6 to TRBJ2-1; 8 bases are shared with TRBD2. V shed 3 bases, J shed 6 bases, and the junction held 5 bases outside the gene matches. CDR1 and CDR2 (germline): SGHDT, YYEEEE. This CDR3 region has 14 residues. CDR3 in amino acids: CASSSGGGPNEQFF. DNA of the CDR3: TGTGCCAGCAGCTCTGGCGGGGGGCCCAATGAGCAGTTCTTC.

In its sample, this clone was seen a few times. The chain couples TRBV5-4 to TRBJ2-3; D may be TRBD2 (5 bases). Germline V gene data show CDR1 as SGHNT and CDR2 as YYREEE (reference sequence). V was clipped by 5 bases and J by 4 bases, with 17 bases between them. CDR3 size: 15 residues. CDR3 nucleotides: TGTGCCAGCAGATTCCGTGGCGGGCTGGCAGATACGCAGTATTTT. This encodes CASRFRGGLADTQYF.

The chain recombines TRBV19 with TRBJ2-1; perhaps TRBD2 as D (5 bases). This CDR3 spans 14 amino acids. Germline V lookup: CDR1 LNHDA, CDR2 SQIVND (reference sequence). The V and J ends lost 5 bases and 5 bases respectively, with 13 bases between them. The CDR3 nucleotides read TGTGCCAGTAGTGTAGGACTCTATAACAATGAGCAGTTCTTC. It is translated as CASSVGLYNNEQFF.

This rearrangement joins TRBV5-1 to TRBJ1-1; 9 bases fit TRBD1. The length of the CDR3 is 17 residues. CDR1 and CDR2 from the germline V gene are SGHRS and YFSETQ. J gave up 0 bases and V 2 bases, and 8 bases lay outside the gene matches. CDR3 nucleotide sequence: TGCGCCAGCAGCTTCCTCCCCGGACAGGGGATGAACACTGAAGCTTTCTTT. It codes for CASSFLPGQGMNTEAFF.

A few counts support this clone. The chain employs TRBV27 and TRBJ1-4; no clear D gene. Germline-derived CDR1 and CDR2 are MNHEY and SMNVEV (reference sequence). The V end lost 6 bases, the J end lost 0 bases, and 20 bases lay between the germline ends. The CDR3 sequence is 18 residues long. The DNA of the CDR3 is TGTGCCAGCAGCCTACGAGGTAGTAGTATAGCAACTAATGAAAAACTGTTTTTT. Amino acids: CASSLRGSSIATNEKLFF.

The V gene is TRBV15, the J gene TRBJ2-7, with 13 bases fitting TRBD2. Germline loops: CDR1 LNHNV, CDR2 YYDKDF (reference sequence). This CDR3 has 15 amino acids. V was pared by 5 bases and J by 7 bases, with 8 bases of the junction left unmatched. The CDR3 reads CATSRGLAGLGEQYF. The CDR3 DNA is TGTGCCACCAGCCGGGGACTAGCGGGATTGGGGGAGCAGTACTTC.

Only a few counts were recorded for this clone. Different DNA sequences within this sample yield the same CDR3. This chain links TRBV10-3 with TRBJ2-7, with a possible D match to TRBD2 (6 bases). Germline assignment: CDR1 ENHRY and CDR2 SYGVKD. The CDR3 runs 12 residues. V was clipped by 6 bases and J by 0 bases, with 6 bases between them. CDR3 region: CAIRRDSYEQYF. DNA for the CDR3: TGTGCCATCAGGCGGGACTCCTACGAGCAGTACTTC.

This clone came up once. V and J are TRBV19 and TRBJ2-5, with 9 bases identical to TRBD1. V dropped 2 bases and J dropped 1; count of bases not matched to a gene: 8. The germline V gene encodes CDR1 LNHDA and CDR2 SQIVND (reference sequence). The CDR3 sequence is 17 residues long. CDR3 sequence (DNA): TGTGCCAGTAGTATACGGACAGGGGTCCAAACCCAAGAGACCCAGTACTTC. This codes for CASSIRTGVQTQETQYF.

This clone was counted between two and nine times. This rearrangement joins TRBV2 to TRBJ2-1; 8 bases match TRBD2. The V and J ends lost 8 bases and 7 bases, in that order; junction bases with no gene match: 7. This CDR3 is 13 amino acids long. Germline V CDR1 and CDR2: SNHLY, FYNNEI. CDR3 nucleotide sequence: TGTGCCAGCGAGGGAAGCGGGGGTAATGAGCAGTTCTTC. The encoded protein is CASEGSGGNEQFF.

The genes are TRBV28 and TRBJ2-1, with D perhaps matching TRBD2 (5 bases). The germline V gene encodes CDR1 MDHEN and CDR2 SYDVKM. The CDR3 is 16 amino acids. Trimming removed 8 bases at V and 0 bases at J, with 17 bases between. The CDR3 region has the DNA TGTGCCAGCCCTCCTTTCGGAGGCTTCTCCTACAATGAGCAGTTCTTC. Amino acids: CASPPFGGFSYNEQFF. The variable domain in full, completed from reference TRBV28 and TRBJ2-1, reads DVKVTQSSRYLVKRTGEKVFLECVQDMDHENMFWYRQDPGLGLRLIYFSYDVKMKEKGDIPEGYSVSREKKERFSLILESASTNQTSMYLCASPPFGGFSYNEQFFGPGTRLTVL.

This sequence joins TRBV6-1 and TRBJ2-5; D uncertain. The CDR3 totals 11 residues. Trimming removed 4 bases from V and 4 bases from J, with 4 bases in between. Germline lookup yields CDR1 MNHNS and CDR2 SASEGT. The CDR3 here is CASSAVETQYF. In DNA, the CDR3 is TGTGCCAGCAGTGCCGTAGAGACCCAGTACTTC.

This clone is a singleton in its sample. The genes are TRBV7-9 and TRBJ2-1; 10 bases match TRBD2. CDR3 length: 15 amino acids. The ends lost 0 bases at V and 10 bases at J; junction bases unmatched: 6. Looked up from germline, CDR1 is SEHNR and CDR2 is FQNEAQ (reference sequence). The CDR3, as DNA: TGTGCCAGCAGCTTAGCGCTAGCGGGGGCCTTGGAGCAGTTCTTC. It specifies CASSLALAGALEQFF.

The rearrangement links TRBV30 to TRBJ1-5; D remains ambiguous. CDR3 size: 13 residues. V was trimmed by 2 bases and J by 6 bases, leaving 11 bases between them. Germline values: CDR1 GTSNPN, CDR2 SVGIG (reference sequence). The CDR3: CAWSIGPGQPQHF. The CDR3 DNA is TGTGCCTGGAGTATAGGTCCGGGTCAGCCCCAGCATTTT.

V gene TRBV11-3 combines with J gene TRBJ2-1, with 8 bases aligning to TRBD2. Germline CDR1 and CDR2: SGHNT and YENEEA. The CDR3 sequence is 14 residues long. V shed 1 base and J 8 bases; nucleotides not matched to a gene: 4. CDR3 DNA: TGTGCCAGCAGCTTAGGGCTAGCGGGTTATGAGCAGTTCTTC. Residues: CASSLGLAGYEQFF.

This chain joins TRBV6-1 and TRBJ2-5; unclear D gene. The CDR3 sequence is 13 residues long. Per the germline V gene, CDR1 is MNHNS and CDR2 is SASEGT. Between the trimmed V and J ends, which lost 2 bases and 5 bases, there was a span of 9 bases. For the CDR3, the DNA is TGTGCCAGCAGTGAACACGTACGGGAGACCCAGTACTTC. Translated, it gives CASSEHVRETQYF.

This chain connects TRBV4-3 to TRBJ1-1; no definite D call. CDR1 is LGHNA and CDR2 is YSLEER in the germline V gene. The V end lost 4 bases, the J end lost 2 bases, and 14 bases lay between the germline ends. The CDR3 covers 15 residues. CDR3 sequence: CASSRRVKLNTEAFF. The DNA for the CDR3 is TGCGCCAGCAGCCGCCGGGTCAAACTAAACACTGAAGCTTTCTTT.

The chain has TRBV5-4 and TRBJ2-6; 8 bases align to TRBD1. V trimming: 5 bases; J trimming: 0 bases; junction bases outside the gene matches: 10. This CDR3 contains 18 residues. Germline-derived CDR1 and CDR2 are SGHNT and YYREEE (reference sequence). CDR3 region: CASRAGTGPTSGANVLTF. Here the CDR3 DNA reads TGTGCCAGCAGAGCCGGGACAGGCCCCACCTCTGGGGCCAACGTCCTGACTTTC.